This is a list of T cell receptor beta chains from one sample in a study of technical replicates of blood from a handful of donors. Using immunoSEQ multiplex PCR, the repertoire was profiled, and TCRdb retains in-frame clones only, with some absent. Of 70,000 to 80,000 clones listed, around 92% were seen once; the top ten hold around 0.34%. Sample: T cells isolated from PBMCs. Every receptor here comes from a human donor in good health. Some clones in this sample may be carry-over from other donors' samples. Both conserved end residues are part of each CDR3. D genes are given only for firm matches. Clone size is shown for a subset of rows, as once, few, many or a class of expanded clone.

d_call	j_call	v_call	clone_size	cdr3_aa	cdr3_nt
.	TRBJ2-7	TRBV9	.	CASSVDRSYEQYF	TGTGCCAGCAGCGTCGACAGAAGCTACGAGCAGTACTTC
.	TRBJ1-1	TRBV2	.	CAGGGYTEAFF	TGTGCCGGCGGGGGGTACACTGAAGCTTTCTTT
.	TRBJ2-7	TRBV25-1	.	CASSELGGDYEQYF	TGTGCCAGCAGTGAATTAGGCGGAGACTACGAGCAGTACTTC
TRBD2	TRBJ2-7	TRBV30	.	CAWSGGGYEQYF	TGTGCCTGGAGTGGGGGGGGGTACGAGCAGTACTTC
.	TRBJ1-5	TRBV7-9	.	CASSLDWAGGFNQPQHF	TGTGCCAGCAGCTTAGATTGGGCCGGGGGGTTCAATCAGCCCCAGCATTTT
TRBD1	TRBJ2-1	TRBV30	.	CAWSRDRGYNEQFF	TGTGCCTGGAGTAGGGACAGGGGATACAATGAGCAGTTCTTC
TRBD1	TRBJ2-5	TRBV10-3	.	CATNQMTGGETQYF	TGTGCCACCAACCAGATGACAGGGGGAGAGACCCAGTACTTC
.	TRBJ2-5	TRBV29-1	.	CSVENTDQETQYF	TGCAGCGTTGAGAATACTGACCAAGAGACCCAGTACTTC
.	TRBJ2-7	TRBV11-3	.	CASSRFSAGTVSYEQYF	TGTGCCAGCAGCCGATTCTCCGCGGGGACAGTCTCCTACGAGCAGTACTTC
.	TRBJ1-5	TRBV12-5	.	CASGLLWLQPQHF	TGTGCTAGTGGTTTGCTGTGGCTTCAGCCCCAGCATTTT
.	TRBJ2-6	TRBV30	.	CAWSPGGANVLTF	TGTGCCTGGAGCCCCGGGGGGGCCAACGTCCTGACTTTC
.	TRBJ1-2	TRBV11-3	.	CASSPGPIQGSYGYTF	TGTGCCAGCAGCCCAGGGCCGATACAGGGATCCTATGGCTACACCTTC
.	TRBJ2-3	TRBV11-2	.	CASSLAGADTQYF	TGTGCCAGCAGCTTAGCGGGAGCAGATACGCAGTATTTT
.	TRBJ1-4	TRBV5-1	.	CASSLEDSQAEKLFF	TGCGCCAGCAGCTTGGAGGACAGCCAAGCTGAAAAACTGTTTTTT
.	TRBJ2-7	TRBV4-1	.	CASSPPISSALSYEQYF	TGCGCCAGCAGCCCGCCGATTTCTAGCGCCCTCTCCTACGAGCAGTACTTC
.	TRBJ1-1	TRBV7-9	once	CASSLGATEAFF	TGTGCCAGCAGCTTAGGAGCCACTGAAGCTTTCTTT